Shown below are 23 T cell receptor beta chains from a single sample sequenced in a study of CD8+CD57+ T cells in acquired aplastic anemia. Genomic DNA constituted the template upon which TCR beta VDJ and CDR3 profiling was performed. TCRdb ran MiXCR on the reads and lists one entry per CDR3 protein. The sample holds approximately 130,000 distinct CDR3 sequences, about 40% seen once. Patients selected for sequencing had displayed CD8+CD57+ cell expansion by flow cytometry. The specimen sequenced was sorted CD4+, CD8+, or CD8+CD57+ T cells (not recorded which) from PBMCs. The source is a human donor with aplastic anemia.

Ten or more counts support this clonotype. CDR3 coding DNA: TGCAGTGCTCCTCGGGGAGGGACTGGCACAGATACGCAGTATTTT. It encodes CSAPRGGTGTDTQYF. The J gene is TRBJ2-3, the V gene TRBV20-1; 7 bases fit TRBD2. Trimming removed 5 bases from V and 1 base from J; junction bases left unmatched: 9. Germline CDR1 DFQATT, CDR2 SNEGSKA (reference sequence). This CDR3 has 15 residues.

The chain combines TRBV2 with TRBJ1-4; D is ambiguous. The CDR3 length is 14 residues. Trimming shortened V by 2 bases and J by 0 bases, and 4 bases separated the two germline ends. Germline lookup yields CDR1 SNHLY and CDR2 FYNNEI. In DNA, the CDR3 is TGTGCCAGCAGTGAATATGCAACTAATGAAAAACTGTTTTTT. Protein sequence: CASSEYATNEKLFF. Complete variable domain (other parts from reference TRBV2 and TRBJ1-4): EPEVTQTPSHQVTQMGQEVILRCVPISNHLYFYWYRQILGQKVEFLVSFYNNEISEKSEIFDDQFSVERPDGSNFTLKIRSTKLEDSAMYFCASSEYATNEKLFFGSGTQLSVL.

This clonotype is labeled as medium-sized. In nucleotides, the CDR3 is TGCAGCGCGTTTCGTGGGGCGGAGGAGCAGTACTTC. Protein product: CSAFRGAEEQYF. The V gene is TRBV29-1, the J gene TRBJ2-7; possible D gene TRBD1, 5 bases. There are 12 residues in the CDR3. The germline V gene encodes CDR1 SQVTM and CDR2 ANQGSEA. Trimming left V 7 bases short and J 7 bases short, with 17 bases between.

This clonotype was seen ten or more times. The V and J genes are TRBV24-1 and TRBJ2-7; 11 nucleotides align to TRBD1. The germline V gene has CDR1 KGHDR and CDR2 SFDVKD. This CDR3 is 15 amino acids long. Losses at the gene ends were 5 bases for V and 3 bases for J; bases not matched to a gene: 5. CDR3 loop: CATSAWGTGGYEQYF. The DNA of the CDR3 is TGTGCCACCAGTGCCTGGGGGACAGGGGGCTACGAGCAGTACTTC.

This clonotype occurred a few times. The junction differs from germline at one of its ends, possibly a read error. The rearrangement joins TRBV7-2 to TRBJ1-1, with 9 bases matching TRBD1. CDR1 is SGHTA and CDR2 is FQGNSA in the germline V gene. This CDR3 region has 15 residues. For the CDR3, the DNA is TGCGCCAGCAGCTCCCTGGACAGGGGAAACACTGAAGCTTTCTTT. Its protein is CASSSLDRGNTEAFF.

V and J are TRBV5-1 and TRBJ1-1; D is unclear. Germline V gene sequence: CDR1 SGHRS, CDR2 YFSETQ. Trimming removed 0 bases from V and 0 bases from J, with 9 bases in between. This CDR3 region has 15 residues. The CDR3 sequence is CASSLAGAMNTEAFF. CDR3 DNA sequence: TGCGCCAGCAGCTTGGCGGGCGCGATGAACACTGAAGCTTTCTTT.

This clonotype was seen at least ten times. The chain combines TRBV5-1 with TRBJ2-7; perhaps TRBD1 as D (5 bases). This CDR3 has 15 residues. Germline CDR1 SGHRS, CDR2 YFSETQ. Between the trimmed V and J ends, which lost 0 bases and 3 bases, there was a span of 13 bases. CDR3 region: CASSLGQGVDYEQYF. For the CDR3, the DNA is TGCGCCAGCAGCTTGGGGCAGGGCGTAGACTACGAGCAGTACTTC.

This clonotype appeared a few times. The chain combines TRBV28 with TRBJ1-5, with 7 bases matching TRBD1. Per the germline V gene, CDR1 is MDHEN and CDR2 is SYDVKM. After removal of 6 bases from V and 3 bases from J, the junction contained 8 bases not matched to a gene. The length of the CDR3 is 15 residues. CDR3 sequence reads: CASRIPGQPNQPQHF. DNA of the CDR3: TGTGCCAGCAGGATTCCGGGACAGCCCAATCAGCCCCAGCATTTT.

In the case of this clonotype: The final CDR3 position lacks the conserved phenylalanine or tryptophan, pointing to a likely read error. The V call is TRBV29-1, the J call TRBJ2-3, with a tentative D call TRBD2 (6 bases). This CDR3 is 17 amino acids long. V was clipped by 4 bases and J by 0 bases, with 20 bases between them. Germline CDR1 and CDR2: SQVTM and ANQGSEA. The DNA of the CDR3 is TGCAGCGTTGGCTGGGTACGGGGGAACTTAAGCACAGATACGCAGTATCTT. The encoded protein is CSVGWVRGNLSTDTQYL.

This chain connects TRBV24-1 to TRBJ1-2; D gene unclear. The germline V gene encodes CDR1 KGHDR and CDR2 SFDVKD. With 4 bases removed from V and 2 bases from J, the gap between germline ends came to 4 bases. This CDR3 is 12 amino acids long. The CDR3 region has the DNA TGTGCCACCAGTGAACAGAACTATGGCTACACCTTC. Translating gives CATSEQNYGYTF.

Comments on this clonotype: It may be a read error: a sequence one base away is much more abundant. The chain recombines TRBV14 with TRBJ2-2, with D maybe TRBD2 (6 bases). The V gene's germline CDR1 is SGHDN and CDR2 FVKESK. The CDR3 length is 12 residues. The CDR3 reads CASSGWAGGLFF. CDR3 in DNA: TGTGCCAGCAGCGGGTGGGCCGGGGGGCTGTTTTTT.

The genes are TRBV2 and TRBJ2-7; 8 bases fit TRBD1. Germline V gene lookup returns CDR1 SNHLY and CDR2 FYNNEI. Trimming cost V 7 bases and J 5 bases; bases outside gene matches: 7. The CDR3 totals 13 residues. The CDR3 spells CASTGTGSHEQYF. As DNA, the CDR3 is TGTGCCAGCACAGGGACAGGTAGCCACGAGCAGTACTTC.

On this clonotype itself: A single base separates this from a much larger clone, so it may be a read error. The rearrangement links TRBV5-6 to TRBJ1-5, with D tentatively TRBD1 (6 bases). Germline V gene data show CDR1 as SGHDT and CDR2 as YYEEEE. The CDR3 has 16 amino acids. As DNA, the CDR3 is TGTGCCAGCAGCTTCTGGGGGCATGGGAGCATTCAGCCCCAGCATTTT. It encodes CASSFWGHGSIQPQHF.

This clonotype was recorded at least ten times. The chain couples TRBV6-1 to TRBJ2-7; 8 bases match TRBD1. There are 15 residues in the CDR3. Unmatched junction bases numbered 4, after V lost 0 bases and J lost 3 bases. Looked up from germline, CDR1 is MNHNS and CDR2 is SASEGT. As DNA, the CDR3 is TGTGCCAGCAGTGAAGCGCAGGACAGGGTCTACGAGCAGTACGTC. It is translated as CASSEAQDRVYEQYV.

The chain is built from TRBV19 and TRBJ1-1; 9 bases are a match to TRBD1. The CDR3 runs to 15 residues. Per the germline V gene, CDR1 is LNHDA and CDR2 is SQIVND (reference sequence). V was clipped by 6 bases and J by 4 bases; unmatched bases: 9. CDR3 nucleotide sequence: TGTGCCAGTAGCACTACAGGGGGCGGGAGCACTGAAGCTTTCTTT. It specifies CASSTTGGGSTEAFF.

The V call is TRBV29-1, the J call TRBJ1-1; D remains unclear. The CDR3 totals 11 residues. V was shortened by 6 bases and J by 3 bases, with 8 bases between the two germline ends. CDR1 and CDR2 (germline): SQVTM, ANQGSEA. The chain's CDR3 is CSVSWDTEAFF. The CDR3 DNA reads TGCAGCGTCTCATGGGACACTGAAGCTTTCTTT.

This clonotype was observed at least ten times. This chain links TRBV5-4 with TRBJ2-7; D is unclear. Trimming removed 4 bases from V and 7 bases from J, with 18 bases in between. Germline loops: CDR1 SGHNT, CDR2 YYREEE (reference sequence). The CDR3 consists of 14 residues. The CDR3 sequence: CASSHPNAPTEQYF. CDR3 bases: TGTGCCAGCAGCCATCCCAACGCCCCGACGGAGCAGTACTTC.

This clonotype was seen at least ten times. The CDR3 sequence: CASSQDSRQGYEQYF. CDR3 DNA sequence: TGCGCCAGCAGCCAAGATAGTAGGCAGGGGTACGAGCAGTACTTC. V and J are TRBV4-3 and TRBJ2-7, with D perhaps matching TRBD1 (6 bases). The CDR3 covers 15 residues. The V end lost 0 bases, the J end lost 4 bases, and 13 bases lay between the germline ends. Germline CDR1 reads LGHNA; CDR2 reads YSLEER.

The CDR3 reads CASSSSSLLRRADTQYF. The DNA of the CDR3 is TGTGCCAGCTCATCTTCTAGTCTACTCCGGCGGGCAGATACGCAGTATTTT. This rearrangement joins TRBV18 to TRBJ2-3; perhaps TRBD2 as D (5 bases). The germline CDR1 and CDR2 sequences are KGHSH and LQKENI. V dropped 5 bases and J dropped 4 bases, with 22 bases sitting between them. This CDR3 region has 17 residues.

The CDR3 protein is CASSYGKNTEAFF. The CDR3 coding sequence is TGTGCCAGCAGCTATGGAAAGAACACTGAAGCTTTCTTT. The gene calls are TRBV7-9 and TRBJ1-1; no definite D call. Looked up from germline, CDR1 is SEHNR and CDR2 is FQNEAQ (reference sequence). Trimming took 4 bases from V and 1 from J, leaving 7 bases between them. The CDR3 is made up of 13 amino acids. Drawing the rest from reference TRBV7-9 and TRBJ1-1, the complete variable domain is DTGVSQNPRHKITKRGQNVTFRCDPISEHNRLYWYRQTLGQGPEFLTYFQNEAQLEKSRLLSDRFSAERPKGSFSTLEIQRTEQGDSAMYLCASSYGKNTEAFFGQGTRLTVV.

This clonotype was seen at least ten times. The rearrangement joins TRBV15 to TRBJ1-3, with unresolved D. CDR1 is LNHNV, CDR2 YYDKDF, per germline (reference sequence). The V gene lost 0 bases and the J gene lost 2 bases, with 11 bases spanning the gap. This CDR3 comprises 16 residues. In DNA, the CDR3 is TGTGCCACCAGCAGAGAGCGGGCGACTCCTGGAAACACCATATATTTT. Protein sequence: CATSRERATPGNTIYF. Drawing the rest from reference TRBV15 and TRBJ1-3, the complete variable domain is DAMVIQNPRYQVTQFGKPVTLSCSQTLNHNVMYWYQQKSSQAPKLLFHYYDKDFNNEADTPDNFQSRRPNTSFCFLDIRSPGLGDTAMYLCATSRERATPGNTIYFGEGSWLTVV.

Many counts were recorded for this clonotype. V and J are TRBV20-1 and TRBJ2-7, with 14 bases that match TRBD2. With 5 bases clipped from V and 2 bases from J, the junction kept 2 bases outside the gene matches. Germline values: CDR1 DFQATT, CDR2 SNEGSKA (reference sequence). The CDR3 runs 14 residues. The CDR3 reads CSASGLAGAYEQYF. The CDR3 nucleotides are TGCAGTGCTTCGGGACTAGCGGGGGCCTACGAGCAGTACTTC.

The chain couples TRBV10-3 to TRBJ1-5; D uncertain. V lost 2 bases and J 4 bases, leaving 6 bases between the germline ends. Germline V gene data show CDR1 as ENHRY and CDR2 as SYGVKD. The CDR3 length is 13 residues. The chain's CDR3 is CAISEGLNQPQHF. The CDR3 region has the DNA TGTGCCATCAGTGAGGGCCTTAATCAGCCCCAGCATTTT.